This T cell receptor beta chain was obtained from a study of blood T cell repertoires in COVID-19. Study background: T cells, B-cell-depleted T cells, or PBMCs provided the cDNA or gDNA that served as material.

Everyone who took part was roughly 18 to 89 years old, and they came from about 25 US areas. Allocation to cohorts depended on clinical history reported by the participants. Recovered Cohort 3 donors showed two negative PCRs, clearance, or symptom resolution. Produced via immunoSEQ multiplex PCR; TCRdb's table is partial and in-frame only. The table shows 150,000 to 200,000 clones, with 80% occurring only once. V dropped 5 bases and J dropped 5; count of bases not matched to a gene: 9. This CDR3 contains 15 residues. The germline CDR1 and CDR2 sequences are LGHDT and YNNKEL (reference sequence). The sample consisted of PBMCs or T cells enriched from blood (not recorded which). The chain uses TRBV3-1 (or the pseudogene TRBV3-2) and TRBJ2-7, with 10 bases lining up with TRBD1. This receptor was taken from a woman between 55 and 75 years old who had recovered from COVID-19. The CDR3 bases are TGTGCCAGCAGCTTCCGGGACAGGGGTTCCCACGAGCAGTACTTC. Protein product: CASSFRDRGSHEQYF.